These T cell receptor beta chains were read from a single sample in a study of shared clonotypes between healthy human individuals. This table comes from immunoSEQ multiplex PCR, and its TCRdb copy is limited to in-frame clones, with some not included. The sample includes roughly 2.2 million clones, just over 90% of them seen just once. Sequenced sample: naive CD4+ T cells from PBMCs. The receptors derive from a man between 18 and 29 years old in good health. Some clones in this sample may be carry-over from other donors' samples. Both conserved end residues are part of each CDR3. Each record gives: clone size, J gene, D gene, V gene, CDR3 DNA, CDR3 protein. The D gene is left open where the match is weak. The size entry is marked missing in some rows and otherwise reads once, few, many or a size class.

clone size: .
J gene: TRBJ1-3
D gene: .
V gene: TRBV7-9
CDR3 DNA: TGTGCCAGCAGCTTAGCTGGGTCGGCTGGAAACACCATATATTTT
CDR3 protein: CASSLAGSAGNTIYF

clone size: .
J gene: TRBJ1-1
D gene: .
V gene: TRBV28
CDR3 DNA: TGTGCCAGCAGTTTTCTGGGTTCGACCGACAGATTGAACACTGAAGCTTTCTTT
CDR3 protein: CASSFLGSTDRLNTEAFF

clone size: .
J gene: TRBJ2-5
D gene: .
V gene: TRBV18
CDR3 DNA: TGTGCCAGCTCACCAAGAGAGACCCAGTACTTC
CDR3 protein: CASSPRETQYF

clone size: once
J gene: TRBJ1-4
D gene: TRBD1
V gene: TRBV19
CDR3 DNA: TGTGCCAGTAGTAACTTGCCCGGGACAGGGGGCCTCACTAATGAAAAACTGTTTTTT
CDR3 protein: CASSNLPGTGGLTNEKLFF

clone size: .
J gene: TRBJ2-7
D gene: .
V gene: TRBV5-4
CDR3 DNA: TGTGCCAGCAGCTTGGCCAATGCGGGGATCTCCTACGAGCAGTACTTC
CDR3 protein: CASSLANAGISYEQYF

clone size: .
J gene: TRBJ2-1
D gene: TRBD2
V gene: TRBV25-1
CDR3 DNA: TGTGCCAGCAGTGTTACTGGGGGGAGGGCCGGAGTCGGTGAGCAGTTCTTC
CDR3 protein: CASSVTGGRAGVGEQFF

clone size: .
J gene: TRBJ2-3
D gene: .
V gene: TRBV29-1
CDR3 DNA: TGCAGCGGCTCCACCGACAGCTATACGCAGTATTTT
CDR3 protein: CSGSTDSYTQYF

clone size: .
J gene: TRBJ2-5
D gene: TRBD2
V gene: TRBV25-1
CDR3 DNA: TGTGCCAGCAGTGAATTGACTAGCGGGTCGGAGACCCAGTACTTC
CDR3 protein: CASSELTSGSETQYF

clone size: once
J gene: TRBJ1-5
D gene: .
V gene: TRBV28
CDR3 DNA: TGTGCCAGCAGTTTCCAGGGGTTAAATCAGCCCCAGCATTTT
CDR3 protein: CASSFQGLNQPQHF

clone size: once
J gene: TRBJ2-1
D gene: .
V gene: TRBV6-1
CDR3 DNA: TGTGCCAGCTCAGGGGCTAGCGGCCTCTCTTTGCAGTTCTTC
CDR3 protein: CASSGASGLSLQFF

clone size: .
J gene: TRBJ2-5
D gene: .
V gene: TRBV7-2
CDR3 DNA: TGTGCCAGCAGCTTAGGGGGGGTAGGGAACTTC
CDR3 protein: CASSLGGVGNF

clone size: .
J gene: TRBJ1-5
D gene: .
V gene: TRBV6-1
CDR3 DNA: TGTGCCAGCAGTTGGGGGGGCAATCAGCCCCAGCATTTT
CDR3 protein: CASSWGGNQPQHF

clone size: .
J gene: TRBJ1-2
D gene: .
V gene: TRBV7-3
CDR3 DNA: TGTGCCAGCAGCCCTTCGAGCGAAGGGGGCTACACCTTC
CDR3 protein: CASSPSSEGGYTF

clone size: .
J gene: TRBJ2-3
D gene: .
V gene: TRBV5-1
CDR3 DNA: TGCGCCAGCAGCGACGACGCCTCAGATACGCAGTATTTT
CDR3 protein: CASSDDASDTQYF

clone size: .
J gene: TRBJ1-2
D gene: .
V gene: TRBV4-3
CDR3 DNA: TGCGCCAGCAGCCAAGATCATCCGGTCAGGTCCATTCCAATTAACTATGGCTACACCTTC
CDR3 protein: CASSQDHPVRSIPINYGYTF

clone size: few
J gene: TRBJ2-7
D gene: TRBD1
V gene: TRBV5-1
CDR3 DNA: TGCGCCAGCAGCCCGACAGGGATTGCGTACGAGCAGTACTTC
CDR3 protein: CASSPTGIAYEQYF

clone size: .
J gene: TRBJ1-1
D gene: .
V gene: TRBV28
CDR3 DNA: TGTGCCAGCCTTCCTGGGGGGGTCGCTGAAGCTTTCTTT
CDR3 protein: CASLPGGVAEAFF

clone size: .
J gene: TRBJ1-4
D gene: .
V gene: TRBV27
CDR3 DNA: TGTGCCAGCAGTTTCCGGACACTAGAAAAACTGTTTTTT
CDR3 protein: CASSFRTLEKLFF

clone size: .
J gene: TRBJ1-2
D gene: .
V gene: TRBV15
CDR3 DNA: TGTGCCACCAGCCGGGGAGGAAGTCGCGTGTATGGCTACACCTTC
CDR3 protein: CATSRGGSRVYGYTF

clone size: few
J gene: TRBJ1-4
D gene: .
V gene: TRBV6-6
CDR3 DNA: TGTGCCAGCAGTTACTACGAAAAACTGTTTTTT
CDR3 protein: CASSYYEKLFF

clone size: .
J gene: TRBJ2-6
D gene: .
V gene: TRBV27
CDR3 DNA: TGTGCCAGCACCCAGACGAGGTCTGGGGCCAACGTCCTGACTTTC
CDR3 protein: CASTQTRSGANVLTF